The clone carrying this T cell receptor (beta chain) was seen ten or more times. Its antigen is unknown. Amplified TCR beta CDR3 regions came from RNA transcripts. In the first-round RT-PCR of the TCR CDR3, the HTBI primer set was used. Using its own MiXCR run on the multiplex PCR reads, TCRdb lists one record per CDR3 protein. The sample has 190,000 or so distinct CDR3 sequences, about 16% seen once. Exclusion followed for patients with uncontrolled infection, other autoimmune disease, pregnancy or lactation. Trimming left V 5 bases short and J 2 bases short, with 15 bases between. The CDR3 covers 15 residues. This specimen belongs to a study of T cells in Graves' hyperthyroidism and ophthalmopathy. Overall study results and limits: Ophthalmopathy cases were set apart from stable hyperthyroidism by a 13 V-J model.

The specimen sequenced was blood. This chain joins TRBV12-3 or TRBV12-4 and TRBJ2-5; D call uncertain. This receptor was obtained from a man aged 40-55 years with Graves' hyperthyroidism. In nucleotides, the CDR3 is TGTGCCAGCAGTACCTCGCGACGCGCACAAGAGACCCAGTACTTC. Protein: CASSTSRRAQETQYF.